Below are 21 T cell receptor beta chains sequenced from a single sample in a study of shared clonotypes between healthy human individuals. TCRdb's table, derived via immunoSEQ multiplex PCR, lists solely in-frame clones and lacks some. The repertoire holds over a million clones, more than 60% seen once, with around 1.5% in the top ten. The sequencing input was memory CD4+ T cells sorted from blood. As for subset: CD45RA-negative fraction. The origin of the receptors is a man aged 18 to 30 in good health.

About this clone: The sample has other DNA sequences that encode this CDR3 too. This chain uses TRBV7-2 with TRBJ2-7; 10 nucleotides agree with TRBD1. J lost 2 bases, V lost 5 bases, and 3 bases had no gene match. The CDR3 contains 14 residues. The germline V gene encodes CDR1 SGHTA and CDR2 FQGNSA. The CDR3 loop reads CASSRDRGTYEQYF. CDR3 coding DNA: TGTGCCAGCAGCCGGGACAGGGGAACCTACGAGCAGTACTTC. The variable domain in full, completed from reference TRBV7-2 and TRBJ2-7, reads GAGVSQSPSNKVTEKGKDVELRCDPISGHTALYWYRQSLGQGLEFLIYFQGNSAPDKSGLPSDRFSAERTGGSVSTLTIQRTQQEDSAVYLCASSRDRGTYEQYFGPGTRLTVT.

This clone was detected a few times. The V and J genes are TRBV9 and TRBJ2-2; D may be TRBD2 (5 bases). In germline, CDR1 is SGDLS, CDR2 YYNGEE. Trimming removed 7 bases from V and 0 bases from J, with 10 bases in between. This CDR3 region has 14 residues. The CDR3 reads CASGLPSNTGELFF. CDR3 nucleotide sequence: TGTGCCAGCGGACTGCCCTCGAACACCGGGGAGCTGTTTTTT.

The gene calls are TRBV7-2 and TRBJ2-1; D is ambiguous. The germline V gene has CDR1 SGHTA and CDR2 FQGNSA. Trimming shortened V by 4 bases and J by 4 bases, and 11 bases separated the two germline ends. CDR3 length: 14 residues. The CDR3 spells CASSSPQRYNEQFF. The CDR3 DNA is TGTGCCAGCAGCTCCCCCCAACGTTACAATGAGCAGTTCTTC.

The table lists this clone with many counts. The V gene is TRBV10-1, the J gene TRBJ2-3, with 8 nucleotides matching TRBD2. CDR1 WNHNN and CDR2 SYGVQD come from the germline V gene (reference sequence). J was trimmed by 0 bases and V by 4 bases; bases with no gene match: 12. The CDR3 is 18 amino acids. The DNA for the CDR3 is TGCGCCAGCAGTGCCGGTAGCGGGGAGACCTTTAGCACAGATACGCAGTATTTT. It translates to CASSAGSGETFSTDTQYF.

This rearrangement joins TRBV5-1 to TRBJ1-4; D call uncertain. V lost 1 base, J lost 3 bases, and 7 bases lay in between. Germline CDR1 is SGHRS and CDR2 is YFSETQ. The CDR3 sequence is 14 residues long. CDR3 sequence reads: CASSLYGPNEKLFF. In DNA form, the CDR3 reads TGCGCCAGCAGCTTGTACGGGCCTAATGAAAAACTGTTTTTT. Looking up the rest from reference TRBV5-1 and TRBJ1-4 gives the full variable domain: KAGVTQTPRYLIKTRGQQVTLSCSPISGHRSVSWYQQTPGQGLQFLFEYFSETQRNKGNFPGRFSGRQFSNSRSEMNVSTLELGDSALYLCASSLYGPNEKLFFGSGTQLSVL.

V and J are TRBV5-6 and TRBJ2-5; the match to TRBD1 covers 8 bases. V was pared by 3 bases and J by 0 bases, with 4 bases of the junction left unmatched. This CDR3 contains 15 residues. Germline V lookup: CDR1 SGHDT, CDR2 YYEEEE. CDR3 amino acids: CASSSGGTYQETQYF. CDR3 in DNA: TGTGCCAGCAGCTCAGGGGGCACGTACCAAGAGACCCAGTACTTC.

V usage is TRBV5-1 and J usage is TRBJ2-5; perhaps TRBD2 as D (6 bases). CDR1 SGHRS and CDR2 YFSETQ come from the germline V gene. The CDR3 is made up of 14 amino acids. V was shortened by 0 bases and J by 5 bases, with 11 bases between the two germline ends. CDR3 sequence reads: CASSLGREMETQYF. The CDR3 DNA reads TGCGCCAGCAGCTTGGGCCGGGAGATGGAGACCCAGTACTTC.

This clone is a singleton in its sample. The chain recombines TRBV18 with TRBJ1-2, with a tentative D call TRBD1 (5 bases). The length of the CDR3 is 15 residues. Per the germline V gene, CDR1 is KGHSH and CDR2 is LQKENI. V lost 5 bases, J lost 4 bases, and 17 bases lay in between. As DNA, the CDR3 is TGTGCCAGCTCATCGGTACAGGCCCTCACCTATGGCTACACCTTC. Protein: CASSSVQALTYGYTF.

V gene TRBV9 combines with J gene TRBJ2-3; 7 bases match TRBD1. CDR3 length: 15 amino acids. Germline V CDR1 and CDR2: SGDLS, YYNGEE. V lost 4 bases, J lost 5 bases, and 10 bases stayed unmatched. The CDR3 nucleotides are TGTGCCAGCAGCCTCCGACAGGGTCATCAAGATACGCAGTATTTT. Encoded protein: CASSLRQGHQDTQYF.

This clone was observed a handful of times. This chain uses TRBV12-5 with TRBJ2-7; D is ambiguous. The CDR3 runs 13 residues. CDR1 and CDR2 from the germline V gene are LGHNT and FRNRAP. V shed 3 bases and J shed 2 bases, with 8 bases lying between them. The CDR3 reads CASGFGIPYEQYF. The CDR3 DNA follows: TGTGCTAGTGGTTTCGGCATACCCTACGAGCAGTACTTC.

This chain uses TRBV5-1 with TRBJ2-1; D is undetermined. Per germline, CDR1 SGHRS and CDR2 YFSETQ. The CDR3 spans 13 residues. Trimming removed 4 bases from V and 4 bases from J, with 9 bases in between. The CDR3 loop is CASSLPSYNEQFF. The DNA for the CDR3 is TGCGCCAGCAGCCTCCCCAGTTACAATGAGCAGTTCTTC. Full variable domain (outside the CDR3, taken from reference TRBV5-1 and TRBJ2-1): KAGVTQTPRYLIKTRGQQVTLSCSPISGHRSVSWYQQTPGQGLQFLFEYFSETQRNKGNFPGRFSGRQFSNSRSEMNVSTLELGDSALYLCASSLPSYNEQFFGPGTRLTVL.

The V and J genes are TRBV6-1 and TRBJ2-1; 10 bases match TRBD2. CDR1 is MNHNS and CDR2 is SASEGT in the germline V gene. The CDR3 contains 15 residues. V was pared by 1 base and J by 9 bases, with 6 bases of the junction left unmatched. The CDR3 loop reads CASSEGLAGVGEQFF. CDR3 bases: TGTGCCAGCAGTGAAGGCCTAGCGGGAGTGGGTGAGCAGTTCTTC.

The V gene is TRBV19, the J gene TRBJ1-5; 10 bases line up with TRBD1. This CDR3 comprises 16 residues. V dropped 6 bases and J dropped 6; count of bases not matched to a gene: 11. Germline V gene sequence: CDR1 LNHDA, CDR2 SQIVND (reference sequence). The CDR3 sequence is CASRRLGGQGSQPQHF. The CDR3 nucleotides read TGTGCCAGTAGGAGATTGGGGGGACAGGGGTCTCAGCCCCAGCATTTT. The variable domain in full, completed from reference TRBV19 and TRBJ1-5, reads DGGITQSPKYLFRKEGQNVTLSCEQNLNHDAMYWYRQDPGQGLRLIYYSQIVNDFQKGDIAEGYSVSREKKESFPLTVTSAQKNPTAFYLCASRRLGGQGSQPQHFGDGTRLSIL.

This rearrangement joins TRBV15 to TRBJ2-7; 12 bases are a match to TRBD1. This CDR3 has 17 residues. V shed 1 base and J 3 bases; nucleotides not matched to a gene: 7. The V gene's germline CDR1 is LNHNV and CDR2 YYDKDF (reference sequence). The CDR3 reads CATSRGDRGRDGYEQYF. In nucleotides, the CDR3 is TGTGCCACCAGCAGAGGGGACAGGGGGCGAGACGGCTACGAGCAGTACTTC.

The CDR3 DNA follows: TGTGCCAGTAGCCCCGGGACCGACTCCTACGAGCAGTACTTC. Translating it yields CASSPGTDSYEQYF. J is TRBJ2-7 and V is TRBV19; D tentatively fits TRBD1 or TRBD2 (5 bases each). The V end lost 6 bases, the J end lost 0 bases, and 12 bases lay between the germline ends. CDR3 size: 14 residues. Germline V gene sequence: CDR1 LNHDA, CDR2 SQIVND (reference sequence).

The rearrangement joins TRBV5-6 to TRBJ1-1; maybe TRBD1 (6 bases). The CDR3 sequence is 14 residues long. Germline values: CDR1 SGHDT, CDR2 YYEEEE. The V end was cut by 2 bases, the J end by 1 base, with 9 bases between. The CDR3 loop is CASSFEQGNTEAFF. CDR3 nucleotide sequence: TGTGCCAGCAGCTTCGAACAGGGGAACACTGAAGCTTTCTTT.

The V and J genes are TRBV30 and TRBJ2-1; D is perhaps TRBD1 or TRBD2 (5 bases each). V was cut by 0 bases and J by 6 bases, with 15 bases left in between. Germline V gives CDR1 GTSNPN, CDR2 SVGIG (reference sequence). The CDR3 runs to 15 residues. The CDR3 DNA reads TGTGCCTGGAGTGTACCGGGCAGGGACGGCAATGAGCAGTTCTTC. It is translated as CAWSVPGRDGNEQFF.

CDR3 nucleotide sequence: TGTGCCAGCACCATCCAGGGGAACATTCAGTACTTC. Its translation: CASTIQGNIQYF. The V gene is TRBV2, the J gene TRBJ2-4; tentative D call: TRBD1 (6 bases). The CDR3 spans 12 residues. Germline V gene sequence: CDR1 SNHLY, CDR2 FYNNEI. V lost 7 bases, J lost 7 bases, and 11 bases lay in between.

The chain uses TRBV7-2 and TRBJ1-1, with 7 nucleotides matching TRBD1. This CDR3 has 13 residues. J lost 10 bases, V lost 1 base, and 6 bases had no gene match. Germline V gives CDR1 SGHTA, CDR2 FQGNSA. The CDR3 spells CASSLEQGKTAFF. CDR3 DNA sequence: TGTGCCAGCAGCTTAGAACAGGGGAAGACAGCTTTCTTT.

The chain couples TRBV10-3 to TRBJ2-1; 7 nucleotides align to TRBD1. V dropped 0 bases and J dropped 15; count of bases not matched to a gene: 5. Germline V gene data show CDR1 as ENHRY and CDR2 as SYGVKD. This CDR3 region has 12 residues. The CDR3 DNA follows: TGTGCCATCAGTGAGTCTGACAGGGTAGCGTTCTTC. It codes for CAISESDRVAFF.

The chain is built from TRBV6-5 and TRBJ2-7, with D tentatively TRBD1 or TRBD2 (5 bases each). V was pared by 8 bases and J by 8 bases, with 16 bases between. CDR1 MNHEY and CDR2 SVGAGI come from the germline V gene. The CDR3 runs to 12 residues. The CDR3 here is CASGETVNQQYF. CDR3 nucleotide sequence: TGTGCCAGCGGGGAGACAGTCAACCAGCAGTACTTC.